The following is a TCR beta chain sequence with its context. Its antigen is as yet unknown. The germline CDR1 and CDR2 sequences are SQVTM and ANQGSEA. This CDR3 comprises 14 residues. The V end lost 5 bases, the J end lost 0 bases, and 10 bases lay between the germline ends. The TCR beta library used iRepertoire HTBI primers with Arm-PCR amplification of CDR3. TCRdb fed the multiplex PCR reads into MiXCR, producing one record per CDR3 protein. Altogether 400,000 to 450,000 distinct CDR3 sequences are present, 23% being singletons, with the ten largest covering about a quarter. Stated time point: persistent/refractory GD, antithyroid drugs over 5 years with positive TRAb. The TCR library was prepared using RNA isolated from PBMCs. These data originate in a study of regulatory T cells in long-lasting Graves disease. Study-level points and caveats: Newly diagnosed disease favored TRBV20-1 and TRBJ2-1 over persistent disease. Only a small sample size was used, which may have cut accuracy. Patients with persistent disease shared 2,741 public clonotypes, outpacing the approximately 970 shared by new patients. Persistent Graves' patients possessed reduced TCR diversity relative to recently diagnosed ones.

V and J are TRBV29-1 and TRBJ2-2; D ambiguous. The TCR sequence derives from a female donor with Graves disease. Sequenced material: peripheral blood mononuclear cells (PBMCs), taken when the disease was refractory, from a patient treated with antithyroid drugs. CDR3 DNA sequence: TGCAGCGTTCGGAGACCCGCGAACACCGGGGAGCTGTTTTTT. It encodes CSVRRPANTGELFF.